This TCR beta chain was sequenced in a study of response to subunit inactivated influenza vaccine. MiXCR was run by TCRdb on the RT-PCR reads, yielding one entry per CDR3 protein. The sample carries under 950,000 distinct CDR3 sequences, around 20% recorded once. Study-wide results and caveats: Only a handful of new T cells, the authors suggested, are recruited with each seasonal influenza vaccination.

This clonotype was seen a handful of times. Its antigen remains unknown. Germline loops: CDR1 MNHEY, CDR2 SMNVEV (reference sequence). Trimming took off 2 bases at V and 3 bases at J, with 11 bases between the two ends. The CDR3 totals 14 residues. Sequenced here: PBMCs from blood, sampled 4 to 6 days after vaccination. The source of this sequence is a man over 45 who received an inactivated influenza vaccine. The chain recombines TRBV27 with TRBJ2-7, with no clear D. CDR3 sequence (DNA): TGTGCCAGCAGTTTAGGTGGGGATTACTACGAGCAGTACTTC. Residues: CASSLGGDYYEQYF.